The rows below give T cell receptor beta chains drawn from one sample of a study of T cell responses to AZD1222 COVID-19 vaccine. TCRdb keeps only in-frame clones here, not all; method: immunoSEQ multiplex PCR. The sample includes 100,000 to 120,000 clones, 85% to 90% of them seen just once. The sequences come from peripheral blood, collected 28 days after the second AZD1222 dose. All receptors come from an adult who received the AZD1222 COVID-19 vaccine. Both conserved end residues are part of each CDR3. The D gene is left open where the match is weak. Clone size is given for some rows only: seen once, a few or many times, or a class if the clone is expanded.

abundance,j_gene,v_gene,d_gene,CDR3nt,CDR3aa
NA,TRBJ2-3,TRBV18,TRBD2,TGTGCCAGCTCACCACCGGCCTTCGGGAGGGGGACAGATACGCAGTATTTT,CASSPPAFGRGTDTQYF
NA,TRBJ1-1,TRBV10-3,NA,TGTGCCATCAGTCCGGACAGCCTGAACACTGAAGCTTTCTTT,CAISPDSLNTEAFF
NA,TRBJ1-4,TRBV28,NA,TGTGCCAGCAGTCTTCCCGGTGTGGGCGACGAAAAACTGTTTTTT,CASSLPGVGDEKLFF
NA,TRBJ2-1,TRBV10-3,NA,TGTGCCTCAACCCGCGGGGAAAATGGGTACAATGAGCAGTTCTTC,CASTRGENGYNEQFF
NA,TRBJ2-7,TRBV4-1,NA,TGCGCCAGCAGCCCCCGGGACGGTCCCTACGAGCAGTACTTC,CASSPRDGPYEQYF
NA,TRBJ2-1,TRBV4-3,TRBD2,TGCGCCAGCAGCCAATTGCGCGGGGGGGGCAATGAGCAGTTCTTC,CASSQLRGGGNEQFF
NA,TRBJ2-5,TRBV5-4,NA,TGTGCCAGCAGCTTGGCCGGGGGCAGCCAAGAGACCCAGTACTTC,CASSLAGGSQETQYF
once,TRBJ2-1,TRBV29-1,TRBD2,TGCAGCGTAACTAGCGGAACCTACAATGAGCAGTTCTTC,CSVTSGTYNEQFF
NA,TRBJ2-1,TRBV24-1,TRBD2,TGTGCCACCAGTGATTTTACAGCGGGAGCTTACAATGAGCAGTTCTTC,CATSDFTAGAYNEQFF
NA,TRBJ2-2,TRBV10-3,NA,TGTGCCATCAGTGCCCCACCACAGGGAAAGAACACCGGGGAGCTGTTTTTT,CAISAPPQGKNTGELFF
NA,TRBJ2-3,TRBV24-1,TRBD2,TGTGCCACCAGTGGAGCGGGAGGTTACACAGATACGCAGTATTTT,CATSGAGGYTDTQYF
NA,TRBJ2-7,TRBV5-1,NA,TGCGCCAGCACCCCGACAGGTCTAGCCTACGAGCAGTACTTC,CASTPTGLAYEQYF
NA,TRBJ2-5,TRBV2,TRBD1,TGTGCCAGCAGTGAAGGGGACAGGGTTCTGGAGACCCAGTACTTC,CASSEGDRVLETQYF
NA,TRBJ2-1,TRBV6-2/TRBV6-3,NA,TGTGCCAGCAGTTACCCTGTGAGGGGTGAGCAGTTCTTC,CASSYPVRGEQFF
once,TRBJ1-2,TRBV30,NA,TGTGCCTGGATCCCTACTATGCAGGGGTATGGCTACACCTTC,CAWIPTMQGYGYTF
NA,TRBJ2-1,TRBV11-3,NA,TGTGCCAGCAGCTTAGATGGGGATGAGCAGTTCTTC,CASSLDGDEQFF
NA,TRBJ1-5,TRBV28,TRBD1,TGTGCCAGCAGGCGCAGGACAGGGGGCAAGAATCAGCCCCAGCATTTT,CASRRRTGGKNQPQHF
NA,TRBJ1-5,TRBV21-1,NA,TGTGCCAGCAGCCCCTGGTCGAGGGGACCTATTAATCAGCCCCAGCATTTT,CASSPWSRGPINQPQHF
NA,TRBJ2-6,TRBV7-3,NA,TGTGCCAGCAGCTTAACGTTTGCGGAAAGGTCTGGGGCCAACGTCCTGACTTTC,CASSLTFAERSGANVLTF
NA,TRBJ2-7,TRBV11-2,TRBD2,TGTGCCAGCAGCTTGGCTAGCGGGACCTACGAGCAGTACTTC,CASSLASGTYEQYF
NA,TRBJ2-1,TRBV10-2,NA,TGCGCCAGCAGTGGACTCGAGTACAATGAGCAGTTCTTC,CASSGLEYNEQFF
NA,TRBJ2-6,TRBV9,NA,TGTGCCAGCAGCGCACCCGGGACAGGGGCCAACGTCCTGACTTTC,CASSAPGTGANVLTF
NA,TRBJ1-1,TRBV10-1,NA,TGCGCCAGCAGTGAGCGGACGGTGAACACTGAAGCTTTCTTT,CASSERTVNTEAFF